This TCR beta chain came from a study of naive and memory T cell subsets. Amplification of ligated cDNA took four PCR rounds with SP2 and nested alpha and beta constant primers. Alpha and beta constant region primers primed reverse transcription for blood and skin samples. Each CDR3 protein is one row after TCRdb ran MiXCR on the 5' RACE reads. This sample yields 55,000 to 70,000 distinct CDR3 sequences, of which 7.2% are seen a single time; 8% to 10% belongs to the top ten. The CDR3 runs to 14 residues. The germline CDR1 and CDR2 sequences are LGHDT and YNNKEL (reference sequence). Trimming pared 1 base from V and 5 bases from J, leaving 11 bases between. A UMI-containing oligonucleotide was joined by 3' ligation to the TCR cDNA template. This clonotype turned up a few times.

The TCR was taken from a male donor in good health. The chain is built from TRBV3-1 and TRBJ1-2; no definite D call. For the CDR3, the DNA is TGTGCCAGCAGCCAAGGAGGCCTTGGGTATGGCTACACCTTC. Amino acid sequence: CASSQGGLGYGYTF.